This T cell receptor (beta chain) was documented in a study of shared clonotypes between healthy human individuals. Study observations and caveats: Non-shared clonotypes displayed generation probabilities falling below those of clonotypes present in all four donors. In having few donors, the study represented limited genetic and exposure-history diversity. It was anticipated that sequencing depth would influence how many clonotypes donors shared.

About this clone: Its antigen is unknown.

Clones were sequenced by immunoSEQ multiplex PCR, and TCRdb holds only the in-frame ones, with some missing. The table lists around 2,100,000 clones, 85% to 95% of them singletons. Germline CDR1 MNHEY, CDR2 SMNVEV (reference sequence). The CDR3 runs to 15 residues. The V and J ends lost 2 bases and 3 bases, in that order; junction bases with no gene match: 5. Naive CD8 cells, CD45RO-negative and positively selected for CCR7, excluded terminally differentiated effector memory CD45RA+ cells. Every donor was a Caucasian adult from Nashville, Tennessee. The clonotype was recovered from a young man in good health. The J gene is TRBJ2-3, the V gene TRBV27, with 7 bases fitting TRBD1. Sequenced sample: naive CD8+ T cells sorted from blood. CDR3 loop: CASSLATGWTDTQYF. CDR3 nucleotides: TGTGCCAGCAGTTTAGCGACAGGGTGGACAGATACGCAGTATTTT.